The 7 T cell receptor beta chains below were found in one sample sequenced in a study of persistence of HIV-infected CD4 T cells. Overlapping HIV-1 Gag 15-mer peptides at roughly 1 ug per peptide per mL were used. Responding CD4+ T cells were sorted by upregulation of both CD40 ligand and CD69. Antigens for these TCRs are unknown. Sequencing used immunoSEQ version 4 in survey mode. Assay: immunoSEQ multiplex PCR; the TCRdb copy retains only in-frame clones and omits some. Of about 32,000 clones listed, approximately 70% are singletons. The starting material was CD4+ T cells sorted from PBMCs after 18-hour stimulation, obtained from a patient who received antiretroviral therapy. Every receptor here comes from an adult man with HIV who was CMV-seropositive.

The chain couples TRBV7-9 to TRBJ1-4; D is undetermined. Trimming removed 6 bases at V and 3 bases at J, with 11 bases between. This CDR3 has 14 amino acids. CDR1 is SEHNR and CDR2 is FQNEAQ in the germline V gene (reference sequence). CDR3 bases: TGTGCCAGCAGGTCTGGGCGGGCTAATGAAAAACTGTTTTTT. Its protein is CASRSGRANEKLFF.

This clone was counted only a few times. The chain has TRBV3-1 (or the pseudogene TRBV3-2) and TRBJ1-6, with TRBD1 matching 7 bases. This CDR3 contains 14 residues. Germline trimming cut 8 bases from V and 9 bases from J; bases unmatched to any gene: 10. Germline V gene data show CDR1 as LGHDT and CDR2 as YNNKEL (reference sequence). The CDR3 DNA is TGTGCCAGCCGTCAAGGGGGCGCCGGTTCACCCCTCCACTTT. Translated, it gives CASRQGGAGSPLHF.

This clone is termed medium-sized. The chain has TRBV7-2 and TRBJ1-2; TRBD1 might be the D (5 bases). Germline assignment: CDR1 SGHTA and CDR2 FQGNSA. Trimming removed 5 bases at V and 5 bases at J, with 15 bases between. The CDR3 sequence is 14 residues long. The CDR3 sequence: CASSPRDAGYGYTF. Written as DNA, the CDR3 is TGTGCCAGCAGCCCCCGGGACGCAGGATATGGCTACACCTTC.

The chain uses TRBV2 and TRBJ1-1, with 9 bases identical to TRBD1. The CDR3 is 14 residues long. Germline V gives CDR1 SNHLY, CDR2 FYNNEI. V trimming: 5 bases; J trimming: 4 bases; junction bases outside the gene matches: 5. CDR3 region: CASSLQGARTEAFF. The CDR3 nucleotides are TGTGCCAGCAGTCTACAGGGGGCGCGCACTGAAGCTTTCTTT.

The rearrangement uses TRBV18 and TRBJ1-6; no definite D call. V lost 2 bases to trimming and J lost 5 bases, with 10 bases between them. CDR3 length equals 15 residues. The germline CDR1 and CDR2 sequences are KGHSH and LQKENI. CDR3 nucleotides: TGTGCCAGCTCACCAATCTTAGATAATAATTCACCCCTCCACTTT. Translated, it gives CASSPILDNNSPLHF.

The chain couples TRBV11-2 to TRBJ1-2; 7 bases fit TRBD1. V shed 6 bases, J shed 6 bases, and the junction held 10 bases outside the gene matches. Germline values: CDR1 SGHAT, CDR2 FQNNGV. The CDR3 has 14 residues. CDR3 DNA sequence: TGTGCCAGCAGGGGCACCGGGACAGCAAATGGCTACACCTTC. This translates into CASRGTGTANGYTF.

The chain carries TRBV2 and TRBJ1-5, with D hard to call. V lost 1 base and J lost 6, with 10 bases in between. Looked up from germline, CDR1 is SNHLY and CDR2 is FYNNEI. CDR3 size: 14 residues. CDR3 nucleotide sequence: TGTGCCAGCAGTGAAGAATTAGGGTCTCAGCCCCAGCATTTT. This sequence encodes CASSEELGSQPQHF. The variable domain in full, with the rest retrieved from reference TRBV2 and TRBJ1-5, is EPEVTQTPSHQVTQMGQEVILRCVPISNHLYFYWYRQILGQKVEFLVSFYNNEISEKSEIFDDQFSVERPDGSNFTLKIRSTKLEDSAMYFCASSEELGSQPQHFGDGTRLSIL.